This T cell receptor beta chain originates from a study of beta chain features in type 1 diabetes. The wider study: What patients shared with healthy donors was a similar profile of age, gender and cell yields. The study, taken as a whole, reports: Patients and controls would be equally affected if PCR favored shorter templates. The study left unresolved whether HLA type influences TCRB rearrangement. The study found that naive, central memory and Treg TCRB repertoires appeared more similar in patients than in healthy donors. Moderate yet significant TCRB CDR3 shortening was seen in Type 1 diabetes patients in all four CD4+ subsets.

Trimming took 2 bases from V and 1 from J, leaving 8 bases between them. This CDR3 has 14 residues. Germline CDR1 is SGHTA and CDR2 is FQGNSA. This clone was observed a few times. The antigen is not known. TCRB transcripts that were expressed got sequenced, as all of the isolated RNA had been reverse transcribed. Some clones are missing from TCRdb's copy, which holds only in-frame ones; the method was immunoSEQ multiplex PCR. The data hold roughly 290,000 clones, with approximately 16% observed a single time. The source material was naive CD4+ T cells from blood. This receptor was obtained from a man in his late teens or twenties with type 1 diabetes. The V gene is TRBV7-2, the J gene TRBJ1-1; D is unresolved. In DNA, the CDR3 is TGTGCCAGCAGCTTATCATCTACGAACACTGAAGCTTTCTTT. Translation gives CASSLSSTNTEAFF. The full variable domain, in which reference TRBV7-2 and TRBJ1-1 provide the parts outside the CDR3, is GAGVSQSPSNKVTEKGKDVELRCDPISGHTALYWYRQSLGQGLEFLIYFQGNSAPDKSGLPSDRFSAERTGGSVSTLTIQRTQQEDSAVYLCASSLSSTNTEAFFGQGTRLTVV.